This T cell receptor beta chain was profiled in a study of blood T cell repertoires in COVID-19. Original handling: The authors estimated nucleated cell counts from reference gene primer amplification. The protocol was immunoSEQ multiplex PCR, while the TCRdb copy is restricted to in-frame clones and leaves out a portion. Clonal size and the V and J genes are those of that table, whereas D and trimming came from the DNA. The repertoire has 140,000 or so clones, about 80% of them found once; the top ten carry roughly 9.2%. Participants were aged about 18 to 90 years, lived in roughly 23 US areas, and enrolled virtually. Assignment of participants to cohorts was predicated upon participant-reported clinical history. Among Cohort 3 donors, those recovered had two negative PCRs, clearance, or symptom resolution. Trimming removed 5 bases at V and 5 bases at J, with 12 bases between. Germline lookup yields CDR1 SGHTA and CDR2 FQGTGA. The CDR3 spans 13 residues.

This chain connects TRBV7-3 to TRBJ2-5, with D possibly being TRBD2 (6 bases). Sequencing was carried out using PBMCs or T cells enriched from blood (not recorded which). The sequence came from a man over 45 who had recovered from COVID-19. The CDR3 is CASSVGGTETQYF. The CDR3 DNA reads TGTGCCAGCAGCGTCGGGGGAACCGAGACCCAGTACTTC.